A selection of T cell receptor beta chains follows, all from one sample in a study of cytomegalovirus exposure and HLA in healthy donors. Assay: immunoSEQ multiplex PCR; the TCRdb copy retains only in-frame clones and omits some. The sample includes some 180,000 clones, roughly four fifths of them seen just once. The sample taken for sequencing was PBMCs. The receptors come from a man aged 40-49 years in good health and CMV-seropositive. Each CDR3 is given with its conserved first and last residue. The order of the fields is D gene, clone size, V gene, J gene, CDR3 protein, CDR3 DNA. A D gene is named only where the DNA matches it firmly. Clone sizes are given selectively: once, few, many, or a class where the clone is expanded.

d_gene: TRBD1
abundance: -
v_gene: TRBV11-2
j_gene: TRBJ2-4
CDR3aa: CASSLGQGASKNIQYF
CDR3nt: TGTGCCAGCAGCTTGGGACAGGGGGCGTCCAAAAACATTCAGTACTTC

d_gene: TRBD1
abundance: few
v_gene: TRBV6-6
j_gene: TRBJ1-1
CDR3aa: CASSLQGAGTEAFF
CDR3nt: TGTGCCAGCAGTCTACAGGGGGCTGGGACTGAAGCTTTCTTT

d_gene: TRBD1
abundance: -
v_gene: TRBV6-6
j_gene: TRBJ2-5
CDR3aa: CASSALGQGIETQYF
CDR3nt: TGTGCCAGCAGTGCTCTGGGACAGGGGATCGAGACCCAGTACTTC

d_gene: TRBD1
abundance: few
v_gene: TRBV10-3
j_gene: TRBJ2-1
CDR3aa: CAIRGMDRGLNEQFF
CDR3nt: TGTGCCATCAGGGGGATGGACAGGGGGCTGAATGAGCAGTTCTTC

d_gene: -
abundance: once
v_gene: TRBV10-2
j_gene: TRBJ1-2
CDR3aa: CASTRGAGVSGGYTF
CDR3nt: TGCGCCAGCACTCGGGGGGCGGGGGTTTCTGGTGGCTACACCTTC

d_gene: -
abundance: -
v_gene: TRBV18
j_gene: TRBJ1-3
CDR3aa: CASSPRAGRGSGNTIYF
CDR3nt: TGTGCCAGCTCACCCCGGGCCGGACGGGGCTCTGGAAACACCATATATTTT

d_gene: TRBD1
abundance: few
v_gene: TRBV7-8
j_gene: TRBJ2-7
CDR3aa: CASNRDRGYEQYF
CDR3nt: TGTGCCAGCAATCGGGACAGAGGCTACGAGCAGTACTTC

d_gene: -
abundance: once
v_gene: TRBV5-6
j_gene: TRBJ2-2
CDR3aa: CASSWARGELFF
CDR3nt: TGTGCCAGCAGCTGGGCCAGGGGGGAGCTGTTTTTT

d_gene: -
abundance: -
v_gene: TRBV11-2
j_gene: TRBJ2-5
CDR3aa: CASSPPGPEETQYF
CDR3nt: TGTGCCAGCAGCCCCCCCGGTCCGGAAGAGACCCAGTACTTC

d_gene: -
abundance: once
v_gene: TRBV6-5
j_gene: TRBJ1-6
CDR3aa: CASRSWTANNSPLHF
CDR3nt: TGTGCCAGCAGGTCGTGGACAGCGAATAATTCACCCCTCCACTTT

d_gene: TRBD2
abundance: -
v_gene: TRBV7-3
j_gene: TRBJ2-7
CDR3aa: CASGGPGQGIPGLAGENYEQYF
CDR3nt: TGTGCCAGCGGAGGTCCGGGACAGGGGATCCCTGGACTAGCGGGGGAGAACTACGAGCAGTACTTC

d_gene: -
abundance: -
v_gene: TRBV18
j_gene: TRBJ2-3
CDR3aa: CASSPGAFSTDTQYF
CDR3nt: TGTGCCAGCTCACCGGGAGCCTTTAGCACAGATACGCAGTATTTT

d_gene: TRBD1
abundance: -
v_gene: TRBV6-4
j_gene: TRBJ1-2
CDR3aa: CASSPTWTGANYGYTF
CDR3nt: TGTGCCAGCAGTCCCACATGGACAGGGGCTAACTATGGCTACACCTTC

d_gene: TRBD1
abundance: -
v_gene: TRBV5-1
j_gene: TRBJ1-2
CDR3aa: CASSLASTGGTGGYTF
CDR3nt: TGCGCCAGCAGCTTGGCCTCCACAGGGGGCACGGGTGGCTACACCTTC

d_gene: -
abundance: -
v_gene: TRBV27
j_gene: TRBJ1-4
CDR3aa: CASSSPGDEKLFF
CDR3nt: TGTGCCAGCAGTTCCCCGGGGGATGAAAAACTGTTTTTT

d_gene: TRBD1
abundance: -
v_gene: TRBV7-8
j_gene: TRBJ2-7
CDR3aa: CASSLRRQGHEQYF
CDR3nt: TGTGCCAGCAGCTTGAGAAGACAGGGGCACGAGCAGTACTTC

d_gene: TRBD1
abundance: -
v_gene: TRBV5-6
j_gene: TRBJ2-7
CDR3aa: CASSSKGTGISYEQYF
CDR3nt: TGTGCCAGCAGCTCGAAGGGGACAGGGATTTCCTACGAGCAGTACTTC

d_gene: TRBD2
abundance: -
v_gene: TRBV29-1
j_gene: TRBJ2-5
CDR3aa: CSVEVPRREGLKETQYF
CDR3nt: TGCAGCGTTGAAGTTCCCAGGCGGGAGGGCTTGAAAGAGACCCAGTACTTC

d_gene: -
abundance: -
v_gene: TRBV4-3
j_gene: TRBJ2-5
CDR3aa: CASSQDARRETQYF
CDR3nt: TGCGCCAGCAGCCAAGACGCCCGCAGAGAGACCCAGTACTTC

d_gene: TRBD1
abundance: -
v_gene: TRBV28
j_gene: TRBJ2-1
CDR3aa: CASSRQGTGYNEQFF
CDR3nt: TGTGCCAGCAGTCGACAGGGAACGGGGTACAATGAGCAGTTCTTC

d_gene: -
abundance: -
v_gene: TRBV5-1
j_gene: TRBJ1-2
CDR3aa: CASSRFDRTSLNYGYTF
CDR3nt: TGCGCCAGCAGCCGTTTCGACAGGACTTCGCTTAACTATGGCTACACCTTC

d_gene: -
abundance: -
v_gene: TRBV27
j_gene: TRBJ1-5
CDR3aa: CASSLFAPPDQPQHF
CDR3nt: TGTGCCAGCAGTTTATTCGCGCCGCCGGATCAGCCCCAGCATTTT

d_gene: TRBD1
abundance: once
v_gene: TRBV27
j_gene: TRBJ2-3
CDR3aa: CASSSGQGGTDTQYF
CDR3nt: TGTGCCAGCAGTTCCGGACAGGGAGGCACAGATACGCAGTATTTT

d_gene: -
abundance: -
v_gene: TRBV5-6
j_gene: TRBJ1-5
CDR3aa: CASSFGTGNQPQHF
CDR3nt: TGTGCCAGCAGCTTCGGTACCGGCAATCAGCCCCAGCATTTT

d_gene: TRBD1
abundance: -
v_gene: TRBV18
j_gene: TRBJ2-2
CDR3aa: CASSLTGAGGELFF
CDR3nt: TGTGCCAGCTCACTGACAGGGGCCGGCGGGGAGCTGTTTTTT

d_gene: -
abundance: -
v_gene: TRBV6-5
j_gene: TRBJ2-7
CDR3aa: CASSLGWGLDYEQYF
CDR3nt: TGTGCCAGCAGCCTAGGGTGGGGACTTGACTACGAGCAGTACTTC

d_gene: -
abundance: once
v_gene: TRBV7-9
j_gene: TRBJ2-5
CDR3aa: CASSPIRTQESQYF
CDR3nt: TGTGCCAGCAGCCCAATCCGGACTCAAGAGAGCCAGTACTTC

d_gene: -
abundance: once
v_gene: TRBV27
j_gene: TRBJ1-5
CDR3aa: CASSPRGPPNQPQHF
CDR3nt: TGTGCCAGCAGTCCCAGAGGGCCTCCCAATCAGCCCCAGCATTTT

d_gene: -
abundance: -
v_gene: TRBV9
j_gene: TRBJ2-7
CDR3aa: CASSASGDKLYEQYF
CDR3nt: TGTGCCAGCAGCGCCTCTGGCGACAAGCTCTACGAGCAGTACTTC

d_gene: -
abundance: -
v_gene: TRBV7-9
j_gene: TRBJ2-3
CDR3aa: CSSSLIPGADFTDTQYF
CDR3nt: TGTTCCAGCAGCTTAATCCCAGGAGCGGACTTCACAGATACGCAGTATTTT

d_gene: TRBD1
abundance: -
v_gene: TRBV28
j_gene: TRBJ1-1
CDR3aa: CASSLVLTGVNTEAFF
CDR3nt: TGTGCCAGCAGTTTAGTGCTAACAGGGGTGAACACTGAAGCTTTCTTT

d_gene: TRBD2
abundance: few
v_gene: TRBV10-3
j_gene: TRBJ2-2
CDR3aa: CAIRGTSRNTGELFF
CDR3nt: TGTGCCATCAGAGGGACTAGCAGGAACACCGGGGAGCTGTTTTTT

d_gene: -
abundance: -
v_gene: TRBV18
j_gene: TRBJ1-6
CDR3aa: CASSRTGTINSPLHF
CDR3nt: TGTGCCAGCTCGCGAACAGGGACCATCAATTCACCCCTCCACTTT

d_gene: -
abundance: -
v_gene: TRBV5-1
j_gene: TRBJ1-1
CDR3aa: CASSLATLPLLEAFF
CDR3nt: TGCGCCAGCAGCTTGGCGACTCTTCCCCTCCTAGAAGCTTTCTTT

d_gene: TRBD2
abundance: -
v_gene: TRBV30
j_gene: TRBJ2-2
CDR3aa: CAWKGSGKNTGELFF
CDR3nt: TGTGCCTGGAAGGGGAGCGGGAAGAACACCGGGGAGCTGTTTTTT

d_gene: TRBD2
abundance: -
v_gene: TRBV7-3
j_gene: TRBJ2-2
CDR3aa: CASSLLSQRGANTGELFF
CDR3nt: TGTGCCAGCAGCTTATTGTCCCAGCGGGGCGCGAACACCGGGGAGCTGTTTTTT

d_gene: TRBD1
abundance: few
v_gene: TRBV4-3
j_gene: TRBJ1-2
CDR3aa: CASSQDEGTGYGYTF
CDR3nt: TGCGCCAGCAGCCAAGATGAGGGGACAGGCTATGGCTACACCTTC

d_gene: -
abundance: once
v_gene: TRBV5-1
j_gene: TRBJ2-2
CDR3aa: CASSFAGTNTGELFF
CDR3nt: TGCGCCAGCAGCTTCGCGGGGACTAACACCGGGGAGCTGTTTTTT

d_gene: -
abundance: -
v_gene: TRBV19
j_gene: TRBJ2-5
CDR3aa: CASRRGNSQETQYF
CDR3nt: TGTGCCAGTCGCAGAGGGAACTCCCAAGAGACCCAGTACTTC